This entry describes one T cell receptor (beta chain). Its matching antigen is unknown. The data originate from a study of shared clonotypes between healthy human individuals. The table came from immunoSEQ multiplex PCR; TCRdb's copy has only in-frame clones and leaves some out. The sample lists some 2,000,000 clones; nearly 97% were seen once. Germline V gene lookup returns CDR1 KGHSH and CDR2 LQKENI. V shed 0 bases, J shed 0 bases, and the junction held 8 bases outside the gene matches. The CDR3 covers 20 residues. General study points: With four donors compared, around 5% of naive CD4 clonotypes were shared. With few donors, the genetic and exposure-history diversity represented was limited.

CD4+ cells yielded CD45RA+ naive and CD45RA-negative memory subsets. This TCR was recovered from a man aged 18 to 30 in good health. The specimen sequenced was naive CD4+ T cells sorted from blood. Subset reported: CD45RA+ positively selected. V and J are TRBV18 and TRBJ2-1; TRBD2 agrees at 13 bases. CDR3 residues: CASSPPGLAGAGGSYNEQFF. The CDR3 DNA sequence: TGTGCCAGCTCACCACCTGGACTAGCGGGGGCGGGCGGCTCCTACAATGAGCAGTTCTTC.